A single sample gave rise to the 27 T cell receptor beta chains below, sequenced in a study of shared clonotypes between healthy human individuals. Only CD45RO-negative cells positively selected for CCR7 counted as naive CD8 cells, so terminally differentiated effector memory CD45RA+ cells were excluded. Clones were read by immunoSEQ multiplex PCR, and TCRdb kept only the in-frame ones, dropping some. The profile shows approximately 740,000 clones, about 91% of them singletons. Sample: naive CD8+ T cells sorted from blood. The receptors here all came from a man aged 25 to 40 in good health.

Of note for this clone: The junction departs from germline at one end; a sequencing error may be responsible. CDR3 bases: TGCAGTGCCAGAGAGGGCACTGAAGCTTTCTTT. Encoded protein: CSAREGTEAFF. The V call is TRBV20-1, the J call TRBJ1-1; D uncertain. The CDR3 has 11 amino acids. Germline CDR1 reads DFQATT; CDR2 reads SNEGSKA (reference sequence).

This sequence joins TRBV25-1 and TRBJ1-2; D unclear. Trimming cost V 3 bases and J 4 bases, with 15 bases left between them. CDR3 length equals 15 residues. The germline V gene encodes CDR1 MGHDK and CDR2 SYGVNS. The chain's CDR3 is CASSDFSQASYGYTF. CDR3 nucleotides: TGTGCCAGCAGTGATTTTAGCCAGGCGTCCTATGGCTACACCTTC.

This chain connects TRBV10-3 to TRBJ1-1; D is uncertain. Deletions cut 3 bases from V and 5 bases from J, with 10 bases between. CDR1 is ENHRY, CDR2 SYGVKD, per germline. CDR3 size: 13 residues. The CDR3 nucleotides read TGTGCCATCAGTGAATCATCGGCAACTGAAGCTTTCTTT. Amino acids: CAISESSATEAFF.

This sequence joins TRBV7-9 and TRBJ2-7; unclear D gene. The V gene lost 3 bases and the J gene lost 0 bases, with 9 bases spanning the gap. The CDR3 runs 14 residues. CDR1 SEHNR and CDR2 FQNEAQ come from the germline V gene (reference sequence). The CDR3 coding sequence is TGTGCCAGCAGCTTGGCTAACAGCTCCTACGAGCAGTACTTC. Translating it yields CASSLANSSYEQYF.

The chain uses TRBV27 and TRBJ2-5, with 8 nucleotides matching TRBD1. The junction had 14 bases not matched to a gene; V was cut back by 6 bases and J by 2 bases. Germline V gene data show CDR1 as MNHEY and CDR2 as SMNVEV (reference sequence). CDR3 length: 17 amino acids. CDR3 in DNA: TGTGCCAGCAGCGACAGGGGTTTTCGTTTTTCTCAAGAGACCCAGTACTTC. It yields the protein CASSDRGFRFSQETQYF.

V usage is TRBV7-2 and J usage is TRBJ2-7; no clear D. The V gene's germline CDR1 is SGHTA and CDR2 FQGNSA. The CDR3 runs to 12 residues. Trimming left V 5 bases short and J 2 bases short, with 7 bases between. The CDR3 DNA is TGTGCCAGCAGCCCCGTTCCCTACGAGCAGTACTTC. Protein: CASSPVPYEQYF.

The V and J genes are TRBV2 and TRBJ2-6; D perhaps matches TRBD2 (5 bases). CDR3 length: 19 amino acids. Per the germline V gene, CDR1 is SNHLY and CDR2 is FYNNEI. Trimming cost V 4 bases and J 0 bases, with 19 bases left between them. CDR3 DNA sequence: TGTGCCAGCAGTGGCGACGGACTTTTTGGACCCTCTGGGGCCAACGTCCTGACTTTC. Amino acid sequence: CASSGDGLFGPSGANVLTF.

This clone was counted only a few times. This same CDR3 is encoded by further DNA sequences in the sample. V gene TRBV7-9 combines with J gene TRBJ2-7, with D uncertain. Trimming stripped 1 base from V and 2 bases from J, with 6 bases between. This CDR3 has 13 residues. Germline V gene data show CDR1 as SEHNR and CDR2 as FQNEAQ (reference sequence). CDR3 protein: CASSLESPYEQYF. The CDR3 DNA follows: TGTGCCAGCAGCTTAGAGTCCCCCTACGAGCAGTACTTC. Filled out from reference TRBV7-9 and TRBJ2-7, the complete variable domain reads DTGVSQNPRHKITKRGQNVTFRCDPISEHNRLYWYRQTLGQGPEFLTYFQNEAQLEKSRLLSDRFSAERPKGSFSTLEIQRTEQGDSAMYLCASSLESPYEQYFGPGTRLTVT.

The rearrangement joins TRBV28 to TRBJ1-1; D gene uncertain. Trimming took 0 bases from V and 3 from J, leaving 11 bases between them. The germline V gene has CDR1 MDHEN and CDR2 SYDVKM. This CDR3 comprises 15 residues. Here the CDR3 reads CASSLWGRVDTEAFF. The CDR3 DNA is TGTGCCAGCAGTTTATGGGGCCGGGTGGACACTGAAGCTTTCTTT.

This chain joins TRBV15 and TRBJ1-2, with 8 bases fitting TRBD1. Unmatched junction bases numbered 21, after V lost 4 bases and J lost 8 bases. From germline, CDR1 is LNHNV and CDR2 YYDKDF (reference sequence). The CDR3 spans 18 residues. The CDR3, as DNA: TGTGCCACCAGCACTATTATGTGGGACAGGACGCGTGAAGGAGGCTACACCTTC. Amino acid sequence: CATSTIMWDRTREGGYTF.

V and J are TRBV6-1 and TRBJ2-1; TRBD2 matches at 8 bases. This CDR3 spans 20 amino acids. V shed 5 bases and J 9 bases; nucleotides not matched to a gene: 27. Germline CDR1 MNHNS, CDR2 SASEGT. For the CDR3, the DNA is TGTGCCAGCAGTCAAGAGCCCGAGATCTTAGCGGGGTGGGCGACGGGTGAGCAGTTCTTC. It translates to CASSQEPEILAGWATGEQFF.

V gene TRBV5-1 combines with J gene TRBJ1-4, with 8 bases fitting TRBD1. The germline CDR1 and CDR2 sequences are SGHRS and YFSETQ. This CDR3 contains 15 residues. J was trimmed by 7 bases and V by 3 bases; bases with no gene match: 8. CDR3 nucleotides: TGCGCCAGCAGCTGGACAGGGCGTGGTAGTGAAAAACTGTTTTTT. It translates to CASSWTGRGSEKLFF.

The J gene is TRBJ1-5, the V gene TRBV27; D is undetermined. The V end was cut by 3 bases, the J end by 1 base, with 10 bases between. The germline V gene has CDR1 MNHEY and CDR2 SMNVEV (reference sequence). CDR3 length: 15 amino acids. The CDR3 DNA sequence: TGTGCCAGCAGTTTTGGGCGAGGAAGCAATCAGCCCCAGCATTTT. Translated, it gives CASSFGRGSNQPQHF.

The J gene is TRBJ1-3, the V gene TRBV7-9; perhaps TRBD1 as D (5 bases). This CDR3 spans 16 amino acids. The V gene's germline CDR1 is SEHNR and CDR2 FQNEAQ (reference sequence). V dropped 4 bases and J dropped 2 bases, with 15 bases sitting between them. The CDR3 reads CASSSPGTPAGNTIYF. The CDR3 DNA is TGTGCCAGCAGCTCGCCCGGGACGCCGGCTGGAAACACCATATATTTT.

Regarding this clone: At the DNA level, this CDR3 is encoded by other sequences in the same sample as well. The chain joins TRBV4-1 to TRBJ2-1, with D perhaps matching TRBD1 (5 bases). This CDR3 contains 12 residues. Germline assignment: CDR1 MGHRA and CDR2 YSYEKL. V was pared by 3 bases and J by 8 bases, with 8 bases between. CDR3 coding DNA: TGCGCCAGCAGCCAGGTAGGGGATGAGCAGTTCTTC. Its protein is CASSQVGDEQFF.

The rearrangement uses TRBV29-1 and TRBJ2-3; D call uncertain. V lost 3 bases to trimming and J lost 1 base, with 2 bases between them. The germline V gene has CDR1 SQVTM and CDR2 ANQGSEA. There are 11 residues in the CDR3. Here the CDR3 reads CSVDRTDTQYF. CDR3 DNA sequence: TGCAGCGTTGACCGCACAGATACGCAGTATTTT.

The chain combines TRBV30 with TRBJ1-1; D gene ambiguous. The CDR3 runs to 11 residues. Germline CDR1 and CDR2: GTSNPN and SVGIG (reference sequence). The germline V and J ends were trimmed by 5 bases and 4 bases, with 8 bases remaining between them. As DNA, the CDR3 is TGTGCCTGGGCGAGTAGCACTGAAGCTTTCTTT. It translates to CAWASSTEAFF.

The CDR3, as DNA: TGTGCCATCAGTGGTGGATTTTCGGAGACAGGGGTTTTCGGGGAGACCCAGTACTTC. Its protein is CAISGGFSETGVFGETQYF. The chain joins TRBV10-3 to TRBJ2-5; 8 bases map to TRBD1. J lost 5 bases, V lost 4 bases, and 21 bases had no gene match. Germline V gene sequence: CDR1 ENHRY, CDR2 SYGVKD. There are 19 residues in the CDR3.

This chain's CDR3 is CASSPPRSPGQATYEQYF. CDR3 nucleotides: TGTGCCAGCAGCCCACCACGGTCCCCGGGACAGGCGACCTACGAGCAGTACTTC. This sequence joins TRBV27 and TRBJ2-7, with 8 bases matching TRBD1. With V trimmed by 6 bases and J by 2 bases, 18 bases remained unmatched. Germline V CDR1 and CDR2: MNHEY, SMNVEV (reference sequence). The CDR3 is made up of 18 amino acids.

The gene calls are TRBV19 and TRBJ1-5; D is ambiguous. Trimming removed 3 bases at V and 0 bases at J, with 9 bases between. This CDR3 contains 15 residues. Germline CDR1 LNHDA, CDR2 SQIVND (reference sequence). The CDR3 DNA is TGTGCCAGTAGTATGCCGGGCCTTAGCAATCAGCCCCAGCATTTT. Encoded protein: CASSMPGLSNQPQHF.

This CDR3 is CARSLASGRVAEQYF. Written as DNA, the CDR3 is TGTGCCAGAAGCTTGGCCTCTGGCAGGGTGGCCGAGCAGTACTTC. The chain has TRBV5-3 and TRBJ2-7; tentatively, D is TRBD1 (5 bases). TRBV5-3 is an ORF, and what it does is uncertain. Trimming shortened V by 0 bases and J by 6 bases, and 16 bases separated the two germline ends. This CDR3 region has 15 residues.

The chain has TRBV2 and TRBJ2-7; D uncertain. V was cut by 4 bases and J by 3 bases, with 10 bases left in between. Germline loops: CDR1 SNHLY, CDR2 FYNNEI. The CDR3 spans 13 residues. For the CDR3, the DNA is TGTGCCAGCAGTGCCTTCCGTGGCTACGAGCAGTACTTC. Its translation: CASSAFRGYEQYF.

The CDR3 DNA reads TGTGCCAGCAGCTTCGCGCAGAGGGGCCAGCCCCAGCATTTT. Its translation: CASSFAQRGQPQHF. J is TRBJ1-5 and V is TRBV7-8; tentatively, D is TRBD1 (5 bases). This CDR3 spans 14 amino acids. CDR1 and CDR2 (germline): SGHVS, FQNEAQ. Trimming took off 3 bases at V and 7 bases at J, with 13 bases between the two ends.

CDR3 amino acids: CASSYRRDRERIYGYTF. For the CDR3, the DNA is TGTGCCAGCAGCTACCGACGGGACAGGGAGAGAATCTATGGCTACACCTTC. The V call is TRBV7-8, the J call TRBJ1-2; 9 bases map to TRBD1. V was pared by 4 bases and J by 4 bases, with 13 bases of the junction left unmatched. Germline V gene data show CDR1 as SGHVS and CDR2 as FQNEAQ. The CDR3 consists of 17 residues.

The V and J genes are TRBV27 and TRBJ2-7, with 8 bases that match TRBD2. CDR1 is MNHEY, CDR2 SMNVEV, per germline (reference sequence). CDR3 length: 15 amino acids. V was pared by 2 bases and J by 5 bases, with 8 bases of the junction left unmatched. The CDR3 reads CASSLGREVRNEQYF. For the CDR3, the DNA is TGTGCCAGCAGTTTAGGGCGGGAGGTAAGAAACGAGCAGTACTTC.

V gene TRBV27 combines with J gene TRBJ1-1; D may be TRBD1 (5 bases). There are 16 residues in the CDR3. Germline loops: CDR1 MNHEY, CDR2 SMNVEV (reference sequence). Trimming removed 6 bases at V and 3 bases at J, with 20 bases between. The CDR3 reads CASSPTGTGPYTEAFF. CDR3 DNA: TGTGCCAGCAGCCCCACTGGAACAGGTCCATACACTGAAGCTTTCTTT.

With respect to this clone: The same CDR3 also results from other DNA sequences found in this sample. The chain uses TRBV6-5 and TRBJ2-7; 9 nucleotides align to TRBD2. The CDR3 extends over 15 amino acids. V shed 0 bases, J shed 1 base, and the junction held 1 base outside the gene matches. Per germline, CDR1 MNHEY and CDR2 SVGAGI. DNA for the CDR3: TGTGCCAGCAGTTACTCAGCGGGAGGATCCTACGAGCAGTACTTC. It translates to CASSYSAGGSYEQYF.